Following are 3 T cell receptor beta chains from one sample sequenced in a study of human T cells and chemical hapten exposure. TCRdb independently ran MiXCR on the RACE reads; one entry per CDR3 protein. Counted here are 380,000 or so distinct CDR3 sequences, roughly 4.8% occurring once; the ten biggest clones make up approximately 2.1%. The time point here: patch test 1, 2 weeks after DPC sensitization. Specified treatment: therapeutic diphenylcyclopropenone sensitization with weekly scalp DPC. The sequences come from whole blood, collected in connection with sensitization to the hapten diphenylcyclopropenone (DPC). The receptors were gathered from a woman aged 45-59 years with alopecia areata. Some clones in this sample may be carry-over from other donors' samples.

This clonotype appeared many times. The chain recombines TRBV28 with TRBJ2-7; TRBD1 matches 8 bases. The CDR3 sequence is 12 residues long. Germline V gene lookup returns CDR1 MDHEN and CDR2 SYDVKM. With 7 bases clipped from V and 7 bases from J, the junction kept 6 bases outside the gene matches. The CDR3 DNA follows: TGTGCCAGCAAACAGGGGGAGAGGGAGCAGTACTTC. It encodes CASKQGEREQYF.

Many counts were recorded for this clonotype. The DNA for the CDR3 is TGTGCCAGCAGTGGGGGCAGCTCCTATAATTCACCCCTCCACTTT. Its protein is CASSGGSSYNSPLHF. The genes are TRBV6-1 and TRBJ1-6; D may be TRBD1 (5 bases). Germline assignment: CDR1 MNHNS and CDR2 SASEGT. The CDR3 covers 15 residues. Trimming took 4 bases from V and 0 from J, leaving 7 bases between them.

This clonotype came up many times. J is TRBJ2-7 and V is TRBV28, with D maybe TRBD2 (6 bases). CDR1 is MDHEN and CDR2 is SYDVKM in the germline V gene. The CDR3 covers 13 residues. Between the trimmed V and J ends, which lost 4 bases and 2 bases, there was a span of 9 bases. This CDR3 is CASSWGETYEQYF. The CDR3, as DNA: TGTGCCAGCAGTTGGGGGGAAACCTACGAGCAGTACTTC.